The entry below gives a single TCR beta chain sequence along with its context. Antigen: not known. This entry is derived from a study of T cell responses to AZD1222 COVID-19 vaccine. Study-wide results and limits: Baseline seropositivity characterized only 5 to 7 AZD1222 recipients. Most donors were white British and more were female, and clonal diversity was possibly underestimated. Nearly half of spike-specific TCRs reportedly target variant regions that are unmutated in the B.1.351 and B.1.1.7 variants.

From germline, CDR1 is MGHRA and CDR2 YSYEKL. CDR3 length: 14 residues. V shed 4 bases and J shed 4 bases, with 13 bases lying between them. Sequenced by immunoSEQ multiplex PCR; TCRdb stores in-frame clones only, minus some. The table includes roughly 200,000 clones, under 95% detected once. The TCR originated in an adult in good health. The source was peripheral blood, collected on day 0 of MenACWY control vaccination. The J gene is TRBJ1-2, the V gene TRBV4-1; no clear D. This chain's CDR3 is CASSPMIGSYGYTF. CDR3 coding DNA: TGCGCCAGCAGCCCGATGATAGGGAGCTATGGCTACACCTTC.